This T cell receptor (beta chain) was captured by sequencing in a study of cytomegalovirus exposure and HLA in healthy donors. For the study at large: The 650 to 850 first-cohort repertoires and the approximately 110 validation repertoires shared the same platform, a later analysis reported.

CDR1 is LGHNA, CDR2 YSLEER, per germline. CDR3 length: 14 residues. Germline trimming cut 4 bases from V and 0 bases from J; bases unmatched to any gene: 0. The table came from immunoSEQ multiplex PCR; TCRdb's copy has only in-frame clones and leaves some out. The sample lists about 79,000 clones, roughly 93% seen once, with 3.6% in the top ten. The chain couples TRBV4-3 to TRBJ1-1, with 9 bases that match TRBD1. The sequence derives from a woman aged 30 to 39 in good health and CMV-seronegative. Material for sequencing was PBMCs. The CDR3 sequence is CASSRTGVNTEAFF. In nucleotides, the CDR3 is TGCGCCAGCAGCCGGACAGGGGTGAACACTGAAGCTTTCTTT.